Listed below are T cell receptor beta chains from one sample, sequenced in a study of healthy donors' naive CD4 and CD8 T cells. TCRdb redid the calling of the reads with MiXCR, one entry per CDR3 protein. The sample has about 180,000 distinct CDR3 sequences, around 70% seen once. The source material was naive CD4+ and CD8+ T cells sorted from blood, pooled from several donors. These receptors were collected from a pool of human donors in good health; the sample pools cells from several healthy donors. CDR3s include the opening cysteine and the closing phenylalanine or tryptophan. Fields, in order: D gene, J gene, clone size, V gene, CDR3 protein, CDR3 DNA. The D gene is left open where the match is weak. Clone size appears in some rows only: once, few, many, or a class for an expanded clone.

D: -
J: TRBJ2-2
size: -
V: TRBV29-1
CDR3: CSVLDSNTGELFF
DNA: TGCAGCGTTTTGGATTCGAACACCGGGGAGCTGTTTTTT

D: -
J: TRBJ1-5
size: -
V: TRBV29-1
CDR3: CSVKAGSQPQHF
DNA: TGCAGCGTTAAGGCAGGGAGTCAGCCCCAGCATTTT

D: -
J: TRBJ1-5
size: -
V: TRBV19
CDR3: CASSIGDSSNQPQHF
DNA: TGTGCCAGTAGTATCGGGGACTCTAGCAATCAGCCCCAGCATTTT

D: -
J: TRBJ1-5
size: -
V: TRBV29-1
CDR3: CSVEGGPGPPGNQPQHF
DNA: TGCAGCGTGGAGGGCGGCCCGGGGCCGCCGGGCAATCAGCCCCAGCATTTT

D: -
J: TRBJ2-1
size: once
V: TRBV6-2/TRBV6-3
CDR3: CASRLGPSYNEQFF
DNA: TGTGCCAGCAGACTAGGGCCCAGTTACAATGAGCAGTTCTTC

D: TRBD1
J: TRBJ2-3
size: -
V: TRBV12-3/TRBV12-4
CDR3: CASSWQGAQTSTDTQYF
DNA: TGTGCCAGCAGTTGGCAGGGGGCGCAAACTAGCACAGATACGCAGTATTTT

D: -
J: TRBJ1-1
size: -
V: TRBV27
CDR3: CASILRAGMEGTEAFF
DNA: TGTGCCAGCATCCTGAGGGCAGGAATGGAGGGTACTGAAGCTTTCTTT

D: TRBD2
J: TRBJ2-5
size: -
V: TRBV19
CDR3: CASKASGSVLGETQYF
DNA: TGTGCCAGTAAGGCTAGCGGGAGTGTATTGGGAGAGACCCAGTACTTC

D: TRBD1
J: TRBJ1-1
size: -
V: TRBV19
CDR3: CATTGTVSPEAFF
DNA: TGTGCCACCACCGGGACAGTTTCCCCTGAAGCTTTCTTT

D: -
J: TRBJ1-1
size: -
V: TRBV6-5
CDR3: CASSYGQNTEAFF
DNA: TGTGCCAGCAGTTACGGTCAGAACACTGAAGCTTTCTTT

D: TRBD1
J: TRBJ1-1
size: few
V: TRBV6-5
CDR3: CASSPDRGTEAFF
DNA: TGTGCCAGCAGCCCGGACAGGGGAACTGAAGCTTTCTTT

D: -
J: TRBJ1-5
size: -
V: TRBV27
CDR3: CASGFSGNQPQHF
DNA: TGTGCCAGCGGCTTTAGTGGCAATCAGCCCCAGCATTTT

D: TRBD2
J: TRBJ2-1
size: -
V: TRBV6-5
CDR3: CASSWGGSGYNEQFF
DNA: TGTGCCAGCAGTTGGGGGGGTAGCGGGTACAATGAGCAGTTCTTC

D: -
J: TRBJ2-5
size: -
V: TRBV6-2/TRBV6-3
CDR3: CASDSASVHQETQYF
DNA: TGTGCCAGCGATTCGGCTAGCGTTCACCAAGAGACCCAGTACTTC

D: -
J: TRBJ1-5
size: -
V: TRBV6-5
CDR3: CASSYSYSNQPQHF
DNA: TGTGCCAGTAGTTACAGTTATAGCAATCAGCCCCAGCATTTT

D: TRBD2
J: TRBJ2-1
size: -
V: TRBV20-1
CDR3: CSAYTSGSFNEQFF
DNA: TGCAGTGCATATACTAGCGGGAGCTTCAATGAGCAGTTCTTC

D: -
J: TRBJ1-2
size: -
V: TRBV27
CDR3: CASSFPQSLYGYTF
DNA: TGTGCCAGCAGTTTTCCTCAGAGCCTCTATGGCTACACCTTC

D: -
J: TRBJ1-6
size: -
V: TRBV4-3
CDR3: CASSHRARGPEERYNSPLHF
DNA: TGCGCCAGCAGCCACCGGGCGCGGGGGCCGGAGGAGAGATATAATTCACCCCTCCACTTT

D: -
J: TRBJ2-1
size: -
V: TRBV29-1
CDR3: CSVMTLDKTYNEQFF
DNA: TGCAGCGTTATGACGCTAGACAAAACCTACAATGAGCAGTTCTTC

D: TRBD1
J: TRBJ2-7
size: few
V: TRBV29-1
CDR3: CSELRDRGTHEQYF
DNA: TGCAGCGAACTACGGGACAGGGGGACCCACGAGCAGTACTTC

D: -
J: TRBJ2-3
size: few
V: TRBV29-1
CDR3: CSVHAQEDTQYF
DNA: TGCAGCGTCCACGCGCAAGAAGATACGCAGTATTTT

D: TRBD2
J: TRBJ2-1
size: -
V: TRBV29-1
CDR3: CSVPALWREDYNEQFF
DNA: TGCAGCGTGCCCGCCCTCTGGCGGGAGGATTACAATGAGCAGTTCTTC

D: TRBD1
J: TRBJ2-1
size: -
V: TRBV24-1
CDR3: CATSDLRRTGQFF
DNA: TGTGCCACCAGTGATTTGCGTCGGACAGGGCAGTTCTTC

D: -
J: TRBJ2-7
size: -
V: TRBV6-5
CDR3: CASSYSGATLEQYF
DNA: TGTGCCAGCAGTTACTCAGGGGCGACGCTCGAACAGTACTTC

D: -
J: TRBJ1-1
size: -
V: TRBV11-2
CDR3: CASSLVGTPYTEAFF
DNA: TGTGCCAGCAGCTTAGTCGGTACTCCTTACACTGAAGCTTTCTTT

D: TRBD1
J: TRBJ2-2
size: -
V: TRBV12-3/TRBV12-4
CDR3: CASSSKGGSNTGELFF
DNA: TGTGCCAGCAGTTCGAAAGGGGGCAGTAACACCGGGGAGCTGTTTTTT

D: -
J: TRBJ1-5
size: -
V: TRBV29-1
CDR3: CSAADSLSQPQHF
DNA: TGCAGCGCAGCGGACAGTTTAAGTCAGCCCCAGCATTTT

D: TRBD2
J: TRBJ2-1
size: -
V: TRBV27
CDR3: CASSQLAENNEQFF
DNA: TGTGCCAGCAGTCAACTAGCGGAGAACAATGAGCAGTTCTTC

D: TRBD2
J: TRBJ2-7
size: -
V: TRBV11-2
CDR3: CASSLAGGPPYEQYF
DNA: TGTGCCAGCAGCCTAGCGGGAGGTCCACCCTACGAGCAGTACTTC

D: TRBD1
J: TRBJ1-1
size: -
V: TRBV20-1
CDR3: CSAPGQDYADTEAFF
DNA: TGCAGTGCTCCGGGACAGGATTACGCTGACACTGAAGCTTTCTTT

D: -
J: TRBJ1-6
size: -
V: TRBV6-5
CDR3: CASSYAGFSPLHF
DNA: TGTGCCAGCAGTTACGCCGGGTTTTCACCCCTCCACTTT

D: TRBD1
J: TRBJ1-1
size: -
V: TRBV19
CDR3: CASSTPRQGVMNTEAFF
DNA: TGTGCCAGTAGTACCCCGCGACAGGGTGTTATGAACACTGAAGCTTTCTTT

D: -
J: TRBJ2-1
size: -
V: TRBV6-2/TRBV6-3
CDR3: CASTDAGLAYNEQFF
DNA: TGTGCCAGCACCGACGCGGGACTCGCCTACAATGAGCAGTTCTTC

D: -
J: TRBJ2-3
size: -
V: TRBV29-1
CDR3: CSVDPVDGTDTQYF
DNA: TGCAGCGTTGATCCAGTGGACGGCACAGATACGCAGTATTTT

D: -
J: TRBJ1-1
size: -
V: TRBV5-1
CDR3: CASSLGQKNTEAFF
DNA: TGTGCCAGCAGCTTAGGACAGAAGAACACTGAAGCTTTCTTT

D: TRBD1
J: TRBJ2-1
size: -
V: TRBV18
CDR3: CASSLGQGSLEQFF
DNA: TGTGCCAGCTCATTGGGACAGGGGAGTCTGGAGCAGTTCTTC

D: -
J: TRBJ2-2
size: once
V: TRBV27
CDR3: CASSLRHTGELFF
DNA: TGTGCCAGCAGTTTAAGGCACACCGGGGAGCTGTTTTTT

D: TRBD1
J: TRBJ2-2
size: few
V: TRBV7-8
CDR3: CASSNYRGLNTGELFF
DNA: TGTGCCAGCAGCAACTACAGGGGATTAAACACCGGGGAGCTGTTTTTT